The clone carrying this TCR beta chain showed up just once. Its antigen is undetermined. The entirety of the isolated RNA underwent reverse transcription, so expressed TCRB transcripts were sequenced. Clones were read by immunoSEQ multiplex PCR, and TCRdb kept only the in-frame ones, dropping some. The sample has around 56,000 clones, 40% to 60% seen once. CD4+ naive, central memory, regulatory and stem cell-like memory cells were sorted via CD45RO/CCR7/CD25/CD127/CD95/CD27. In germline, CDR1 is SQVTM, CDR2 ANQGSEA. This CDR3 contains 15 residues. Trimming at V came to 7 bases and at J to 3 bases, leaving 9 bases not matched to a gene. The entry originates in a study of beta chain features in type 1 diabetes. About the research overall: Examination covered almost 110,000,000 sorted cells spanning all samples.

General study results and limits: Shortening of TCRB CDR3s, moderate but significant, appeared in all four CD4+ subsets of Type 1 diabetes patients.

The source is a woman in her thirties or forties with type 1 diabetes. Sequenced material: Tregs from blood. This sequence joins TRBV29-1 and TRBJ1-3; 10 positions agree with TRBD1. The CDR3 reads CSATGTGVVGNTIYF. DNA of the CDR3: TGCAGCGCGACCGGGACAGGGGTTGTTGGAAACACCATATATTTT.